This TCR beta chain was sequenced in a study of Ad26.COV2.S vaccination and SARS-CoV-2 variants. Study-wide results and limits: The TCR-based breadth and depth measures might underestimate overall T cell responses. Vaccine recipients showed a spike-specific TCR breadth that was higher than in placebo recipients.

Libraries were prepared by immunoSEQ multiplex PCR; TCRdb keeps only in-frame clonotypes and omits some of them. Altogether around 450,000 clones are present, 80% to 90% being singletons, with the ten largest covering 1.5% to 2%. As concerns this clone: What it binds is not known.

Regarding treatment: about 20 received Ad26.COV2.S at low or high dose, single or two shots; about 5 received placebo; per-sample allocation not given. At day 63 after the first vaccine or placebo injection, samples were drawn. The administered vaccine (an Ad26 vector) expressed Wuhan-strain SARS-CoV-2 spike. This material consisted of peripheral blood, taken in a trial of Ad26.COV2.S vaccine versus placebo. This TCR derives from a person aged 18 to 65 who received the Ad26.COV2.S COVID-19 vaccine or a placebo.

The CDR3 DNA reads TGTGCCATCAGAGCCGGGACTAGCGGGTCTGATACGCAGTATTTT. Translating it yields CAIRAGTSGSDTQYF. This chain links TRBV10-3 with TRBJ2-3; 12 bases align to TRBD2. V was clipped by 6 bases and J by 6 bases; unmatched bases: 7. Germline CDR1 is ENHRY and CDR2 is SYGVKD. This CDR3 has 15 residues.